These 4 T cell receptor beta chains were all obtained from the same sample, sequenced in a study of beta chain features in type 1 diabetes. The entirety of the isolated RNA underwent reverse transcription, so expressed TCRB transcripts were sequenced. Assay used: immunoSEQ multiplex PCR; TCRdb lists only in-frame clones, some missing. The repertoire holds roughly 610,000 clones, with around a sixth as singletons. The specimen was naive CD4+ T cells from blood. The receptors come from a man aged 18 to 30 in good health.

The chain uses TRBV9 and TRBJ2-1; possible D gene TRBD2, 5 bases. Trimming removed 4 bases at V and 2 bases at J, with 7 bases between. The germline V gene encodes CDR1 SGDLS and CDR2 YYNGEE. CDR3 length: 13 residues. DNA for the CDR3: TGTGCCAGCAGCCCCGGGACCTACAATGAGCAGTTCTTC. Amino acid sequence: CASSPGTYNEQFF.

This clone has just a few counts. The CDR3 DNA sequence: TGTGCCTGGAACAGACTAAATTCACCCCTCCACTTT. This encodes CAWNRLNSPLHF. The rearrangement joins TRBV30 to TRBJ1-6; D call uncertain. Germline CDR1 GTSNPN, CDR2 SVGIG (reference sequence). Trimming stripped 4 bases from V and 7 bases from J, with 8 bases between. The CDR3 is 12 residues long.

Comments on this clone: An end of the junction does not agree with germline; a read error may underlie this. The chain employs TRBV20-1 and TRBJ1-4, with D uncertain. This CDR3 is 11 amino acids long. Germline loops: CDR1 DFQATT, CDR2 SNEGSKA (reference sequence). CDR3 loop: CSARDRLAGVF. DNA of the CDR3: TGCAGTGCTAGAGACAGGCTCGCCGGGGTTTTT.

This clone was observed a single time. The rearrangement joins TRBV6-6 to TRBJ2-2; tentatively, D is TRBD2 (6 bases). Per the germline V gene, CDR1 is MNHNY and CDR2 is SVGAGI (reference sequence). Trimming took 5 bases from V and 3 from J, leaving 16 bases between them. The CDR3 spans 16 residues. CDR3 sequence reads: CASSPGGSGHTGELFF. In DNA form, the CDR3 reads TGTGCCAGCAGTCCCGGGGGTAGCGGACACACCGGGGAGCTGTTTTTT.